Described below is a single TCR beta chain sequence and its context. The clone's antigen remains unknown. No much larger clonotype is one base removed from it; base qualities were not supplied. These data are taken from a study of blood T cell repertoires in COVID-19 (TCRdb year 2020). In the study overall: Collaborator samples came from the United States, Italy and Spain and covered acute and convalescent phases of COVID-19. The dataset comprised deeply sampled blood TCRbeta repertoires from subjects exposed to, actively infected with, or recovered from COVID-19. Nearly every sample came with metadata listing a de-identified subject ID, COVID-19 status, age in years and sex. Where available, HLA class I and class II types were obtained from metadata supplied by the sample provider rather than from assay-based typing. A freely available public database, intended as a resource for researchers studying the immune response to SARS-CoV-2, is where the repertoires were released. The prospective study material was composed of cDNA or gDNA derived from T cells, B-cell-depleted T cells, or PBMCs. Samples were obtained from the ongoing ImmuneRACE study (first 160 participants) and from some 1,200 subjects provided by 6 global collaborators. The investigation overall reported the following: The amount of clinical and demographic metadata varied by source and participant and was provided uncurated.

The germline V gene yields MGHDK for CDR1 and SYGVNS for CDR2. The germline ends are 6 bases apart after V is trimmed by 4 bases and J by 0 bases. Counted from cysteine to phenylalanine, this CDR3 has 13 amino acids. The CDR3 DNA has 39 bases and is translated from base 1. Participants in the prospective study were aged about 18 to 89 years, lived in under 30 United States geographic areas, and enrolled through a virtual design. Cohort assignment in the prospective study relied on participant-reported clinical history from a screening survey and a study questionnaire. Each participant in the prospective study had whole blood, serum and a nasopharyngeal or oropharyngeal swab collected by mobile phlebotomists. Prospective study participants could optionally give additional blood draws and questionnaires over an approximately two-month period. Before DNA extraction, blood samples from the prospective study were shipped at room temperature or frozen.

TCRbeta CDR3 regions were amplified from genomic DNA by means of the immunoSEQ Assay, a bias-controlled multiplex PCR. Regarding the original processing steps: The number of nucleated cells in each sample was estimated by amplification of reference gene primers within the assay. Sequence reads were collapsed and filtered to measure the absolute abundance of every unique TCRbeta CDR3 rearrangement. For each sample, productive Simpson clonality was calculated as the square root of Simpson's diversity index over productive rearrangements. Drawn from immuneACCESS, this table holds only the in-frame rearrangements with V and J called that TCRdb kept. Clones are partly lost; checked studies trace under half to an unresolved V gene and leave the rest unexplained. Clone size and the V and J calls come from that table; the DNA yielded D and trimming. The sample includes 160,000 or so clones, with roughly nine tenths observed a single time. 1.2% of the sample rests with the top ten.

The origin of this receptor is a human donor with acute COVID-19. The donor label of this sample is uncertain. The material sequenced was PBMCs or T cells enriched from blood (not recorded which). This chain joins TRBV25-1 to TRBJ1-2, with the identity of the D gene unclear. The CDR3 reads as follows: CASSAGTNYGYTF. Here is the DNA: TGTGCCAGCAGTGCCGGGACTAACTATGGCTACACCTTC.